These T cell receptor beta chains were read from a single sample in a study of cytomegalovirus exposure and HLA in healthy donors. Sequencing was performed with immunoSEQ multiplex PCR; in TCRdb, only in-frame clones are kept and a portion is missing. Its listing shows 150,000 to 200,000 clones. Material for sequencing was PBMCs. These receptors originate from a man aged 30 to 45 in good health and CMV-seronegative. Each CDR3 is given with its conserved first and last residue. The D gene is left open where the match is weak.

v_gene	j_gene	len	d_gene	CDR3nt	CDR3aa
TRBV27	TRBJ2-3	18	TRBD2	TGTGCCAGCACTAAAAGGGCTAGCGGGGAATCTAGCACAGATACGCAGTATTTT	CASTKRASGESSTDTQYF
TRBV2	TRBJ2-3	15	TRBD2	TGTGCCAGCAAACTAGCGGGGGGGCCTGGAGATACGCAGTATTTT	CASKLAGGPGDTQYF
TRBV5-6	TRBJ2-2	17	NA	TGTGCCAGCCAAGCTATGGGAGGGGGGGCCGGTACCGGGGAGCTGTTTTTT	CASQAMGGGAGTGELFF
TRBV10-1	TRBJ2-2	14	NA	TGCGCCAGCAGTGGCGGACAGAACACCGGGGAGCTGTTTTTT	CASSGGQNTGELFF
TRBV5-6	TRBJ1-2	13	NA	TGTGCCAGCAGCTTGGCACAGTCCTATGGCTACACCTTC	CASSLAQSYGYTF
TRBV4-2	TRBJ1-2	14	NA	TGTGCCAGCAGCCAGGATAATGACAGTAACGGCTACACCTTC	CASSQDNDSNGYTF
TRBV7-2	TRBJ1-2	17	NA	TGTGCCAGCAGCCTTACGACAGGCAGGGGCGGTAGTAGAGGCTACACCTTC	CASSLTTGRGGSRGYTF
TRBV9	TRBJ2-7	14	TRBD2	TGTGCCAGCAGCCGGGGGGGCGGATCGTTTGAGCAGTACTTC	CASSRGGGSFEQYF
TRBV10-2	TRBJ2-7	13	TRBD1	TGCGCCAGCAGCGGACAGGGGGCGTACGAGCAGTACTTC	CASSGQGAYEQYF
TRBV5-4	TRBJ2-7	14	NA	TGTGCCAGCAGCCGACAGGAGAGCTCCTACGAGCAGTACTTC	CASSRQESSYEQYF